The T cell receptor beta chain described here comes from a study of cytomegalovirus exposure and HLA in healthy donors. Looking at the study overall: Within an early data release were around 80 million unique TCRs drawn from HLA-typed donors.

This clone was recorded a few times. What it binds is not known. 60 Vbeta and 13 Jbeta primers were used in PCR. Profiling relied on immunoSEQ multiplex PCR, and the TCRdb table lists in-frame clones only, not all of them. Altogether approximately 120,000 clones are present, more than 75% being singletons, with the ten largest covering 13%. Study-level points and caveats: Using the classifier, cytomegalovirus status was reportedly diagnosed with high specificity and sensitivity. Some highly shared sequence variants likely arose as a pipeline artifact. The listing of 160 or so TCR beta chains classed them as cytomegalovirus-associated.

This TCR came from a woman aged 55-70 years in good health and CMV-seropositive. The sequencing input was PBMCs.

This CDR3 reads CASIGGGLAYNEQFF. For the CDR3, the DNA is TGTGCCAGCATTGGGGGGGGACTGGCATACAATGAGCAGTTCTTC. This rearrangement joins TRBV6-6 to TRBJ2-1; 7 nucleotides match TRBD2. The CDR3 loop spans 15 amino acids. Per germline, CDR1 MNHNY and CDR2 SVGAGI (reference sequence). V dropped 7 bases and J dropped 4; count of bases not matched to a gene: 10.